This entry describes one TCR beta chain. Its antigen is undetermined. An end of the junction does not agree with germline; a read error may underlie this. A modified ARM-PCR protocol with three rounds of nested PCR amplified TCRbeta. TCRdb redid the calling of the multiplex PCR reads with MiXCR, one entry per CDR3 protein. The repertoire has roughly 200,000 distinct CDR3 sequences, 70% to 75% of them found once; the top ten carry approximately 25%. CDR1 is SGHVS, CDR2 FQNEAQ, per germline. This CDR3 region has 12 residues. RNA was extracted from bulk tissue without any cell sorting. This sample was taken from a study of tumor and adjacent non-tumor tissue in lung cancer. Turning to the study itself: The cohort had 12 to 13 adenocarcinoma, 2 squamous cell and 1 small cell patients. Each sample yielded a few million productive TCRbeta reads on average.

Whole-study results and caveats: Tumor TCR diversity, when higher, was linked to shorter survival.

The sequencing sample was made of lung tumor tissue. V is TRBV7-8 and J is TRBJ1-6; D might be TRBD1 (5 bases). This clonotype originated in a man aged 60 to 69 with non-small cell lung cancer. The CDR3 is CASSLAGAPIHF. The CDR3 bases are TGTGCCAGCAGCTTAGCTGGGGCACCCATCCACTTT.